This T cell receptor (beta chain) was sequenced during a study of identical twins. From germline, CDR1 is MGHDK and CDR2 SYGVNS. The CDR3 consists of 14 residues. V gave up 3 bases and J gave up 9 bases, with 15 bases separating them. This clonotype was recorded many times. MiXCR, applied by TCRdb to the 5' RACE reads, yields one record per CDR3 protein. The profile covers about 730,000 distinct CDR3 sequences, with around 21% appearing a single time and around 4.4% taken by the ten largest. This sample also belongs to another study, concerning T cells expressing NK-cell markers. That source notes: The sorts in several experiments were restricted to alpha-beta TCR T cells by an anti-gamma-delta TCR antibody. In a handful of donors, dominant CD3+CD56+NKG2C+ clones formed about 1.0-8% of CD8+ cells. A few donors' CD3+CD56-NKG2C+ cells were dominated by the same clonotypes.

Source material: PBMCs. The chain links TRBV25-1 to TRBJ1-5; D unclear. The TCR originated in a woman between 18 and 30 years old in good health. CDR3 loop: CASSETTDLGPQHF. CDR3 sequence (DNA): TGTGCCAGCAGTGAGACTACTGACCTGGGGCCCCAGCATTTT.